Sequencing of this TCR beta chain was carried out in a study of T cell changes during pregnancy in multiple sclerosis. Looked up from germline, CDR1 is SNHLY and CDR2 is FYNNEI. The CDR3 is made up of 12 amino acids. V gave up 7 bases and J gave up 2 bases, with 8 bases separating them. Clones were sequenced by immunoSEQ multiplex PCR, and TCRdb holds only the in-frame ones, with some missing. Of roughly 18,000 clones in the sample, 85% to 90% were seen once. The chain couples TRBV2 to TRBJ1-1; D is uncertain. The sample was CD8+ T cells from peripheral blood mononuclear cells, taken after pregnancy. The TCR sequence derives from a female donor with multiple sclerosis, enrolled in a pregnancy study. CDR3 sequence reads: CASTLYNTEAFF. The CDR3 DNA is TGTGCCAGCACTCTCTACAACACTGAAGCTTTCTTT.